What follows is one TCR beta chain and its context. Base-call qualities are not available, and no considerably larger clone is one nucleotide away. The library came from the immunoSEQ multiplex PCR assay. In most patients, genomic DNA was isolated using the Qiagen DNeasy Blood and Tissue Kit and sent frozen to Adaptive Biotechnologies for TCR sequencing. For most patients, genomic DNA was subjected to high-throughput TCR-beta CDR3 sequencing by Adaptive Biotechnologies. As for the original processing: Adaptive's ImmunoSEQ software supplied the TCR sequencing data for 18 patients, while MiXCR and VDJtools were used to process a few other patients. CD4 versus CD8 sorting errors were corrected by removing sequences found in both subsets at a frequency ratio below 5:1. CDR3 nucleotide sequences shared by donor and recipient were removed because the origin of these sequences could not be assigned. At least 2-fold expansion over unstimulated cells and a minimum CFSE-low frequency of 0.002% (template counts) or 0.001% (read counts) were required for clones to be classified as alloreactive. Clones were considered mappable if detected in sequenced pre-transplant spleen, lymph node, or MLR CFSE-low populations of the donor or recipient. The cumulative frequency of alloreactive clones was calculated as a percentage of all sequences, weighted by copy number. The table was pulled from immuneACCESS by TCRdb, which kept in-frame rearrangements only. Such tables lose some clones; where checked, under half of the loss comes from unresolved V genes, and the rest has no known cause. D and trimming were read from the DNA, whereas the V and J calls and clone size are those reported in that table. Present in this sample are 21,000 or so clones, 55% to 60% of which were seen just once. Approximately 0.93% of the sample rests with the top ten.

Including the terminal cysteine and phenylalanine, the CDR3 comprises 13 residues. Only the CDR3 region is kept as DNA, spanning 39 bases read in frame from base 1. CDR1 and CDR2 are drawn from the germline V gene (reference sequence): SEHNR, FQNEAQ. Cut back by 3 bases and 0 bases, the V and J ends lie 5 bases apart. Explained via the paper, the time point label denotes: cells obtained before transplantation from donor or recipient. In mixed lymphocyte reactions, approximately 200,000 CFSE-labeled pre-transplant responders were plated with approximately 200,000 irradiated violet-dye-labeled stimulators and cultured for around 6 days. Proliferating CD3+CD4+CFSE-low and CD3+CD8+CFSE-low responder cells were FACS-sorted on a BD Influx sorter after the mixed lymphocyte reaction. The data belong to a study of graft-versus-host responses after intestinal transplantation (dated by TCRdb to 2020 to 2023). About the study as a whole: Multivisceral, liver-intestinal, or isolated intestinal transplants were received by the recipients. Every recipient was given anti-thymocyte globulin induction, followed by around three years of maintenance tacrolimus and steroids. Graft-versus-host and host-versus-graft alloreactive T cell clones were tracked in the graft, circulation and bone marrow after intestinal transplantation using bulk TCR-beta CDR3 sequencing. Alloreactive clones were identified by sequencing pre-transplant mixed lymphocyte reaction products and comparing them with unstimulated pre-transplant donor and recipient T cells. The cohort enrolled 20 to 25 intestinal transplant recipients including one retransplant, and 3 patients lacking pretransplant specimens were excluded. A peak of at least 4% donor T cells among recipient peripheral blood mononuclear cells was the definition used for donor T cell macrochimerism. Rather than being sequenced by the commercial service, samples from a few later patients were sequenced in-house on an Illumina MiSeq and processed with MiXCR. Study-wide conclusions, independent of this receptor: GvH clones were detected in recipient bone marrow, and some appeared earlier in ileal mucosa or blood, consistent with an intestinal mucosal origin. Early after transplant, peak levels of circulating GvH clones were found to be associated with declines in HvG clones. In the allografts of patients with donor T cell macrochimerism, GvH to HvG T cell clonal ratios were high. Conclusions were limited by the relatively low number and heterogeneity of intestinal transplant patients.

The sample was alloreactive CD4+ T cells from a mixed lymphocyte reaction culture, taken before intestinal transplant. In the paper's terms, the cell subset or site label means: CFSE-low proliferating T cells sorted from approximately 6-day pre-transplant mixed lymphocyte reaction (GvH or HvG direction). Rearrangement joined TRBV7-9 to TRBJ1-2, with no confidently assigned D gene. The TCR was taken from a human patient who received an intestinal transplant. The CDR3 protein is CASSFDTNYGYTF. The sequenced DNA: TGTGCCAGCAGCTTTGACACTAACTATGGCTACACCTTC.